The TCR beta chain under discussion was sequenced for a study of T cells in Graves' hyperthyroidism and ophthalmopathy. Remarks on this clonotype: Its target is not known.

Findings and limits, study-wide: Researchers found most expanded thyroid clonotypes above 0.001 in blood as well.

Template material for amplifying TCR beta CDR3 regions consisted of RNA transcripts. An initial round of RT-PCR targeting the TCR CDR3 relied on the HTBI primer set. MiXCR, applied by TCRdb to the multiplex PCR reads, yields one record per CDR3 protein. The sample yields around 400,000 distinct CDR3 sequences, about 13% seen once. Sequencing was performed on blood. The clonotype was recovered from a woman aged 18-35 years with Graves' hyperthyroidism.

CDR3 bases: TGTGCCAGCTCACCACCGGGACTTTATTACAATGAGCAGTTCTTC. Translated, it gives CASSPPGLYYNEQFF. The chain is built from TRBV18 and TRBJ2-1; TRBD2 might be the D (6 bases). CDR1 and CDR2 (germline): KGHSH, LQKENI. The CDR3 is 15 amino acids. Trimming left V 0 bases short and J 4 bases short, with 10 bases between.